This T cell receptor (beta chain) derives from a study of T cell repertoires in cytomegalovirus infection (dated by TCRdb to between 2017 and 2020). In terms of the full investigation: Donor HLA type was relevant to the analysis, because carriage of CMV infection together with the matching HLA type was indicated by public TCR beta signatures.

From a lookup of the germline V gene, CDR1 and CDR2 are MDHEN and SYDVKM. The CDR3 contains 16 residues, cysteine and phenylalanine counted. The kept DNA is CDR3 alone, 48 bases in frame from the first base. At the junction V is shortened by 3 bases and J by 2 bases; bases outside the gene matches: 6. Sequencing instrument: Illumina HiSeq 1500. Clones were called with MiXCR by TCRdb after fastp trimmed the public reads at Q25, and only in-frame beta chains were retained. Every distinct CDR3 protein forms one entry, paired with its most common genes and DNA. The sample table contains approximately 170,000 distinct CDR3 sequences; only one count was recorded for roughly 15% of them. Clones ranked in the top ten supply around 19% of the sample. This clonotype appeared a few times. Its antigen specificity is not known. No base-level quality is on record; no much larger clone is a single base apart. Broad study findings and their caveats: In both this cohort and an independent cohort of 352 donors, the cumulative frequency of public TCR beta family members distinguished carriers of CMV infection plus the relevant HLA type. In the ex vivo response, HLA-C-restricted CMV-specific TCR beta clonotypes were dominant, and in two of eight donors the single most frequent clonotype came from this HLA-C-restricted group.

This clonotype was obtained from a human donor in good health (CMV status not recorded). Some clones in this sample may be carry-over from other donors' samples. Sample: CD8+ T cells from PBMCs. The V gene is TRBV28 and the J gene is TRBJ2-1; 8 middle bases align to TRBD2. The DNA sequence reads TGTGCCAGCAGTTTCCGGACTAGCAGGGCCTACAATGAGCAGTTCTTC. Protein translation: CASSFRTSRAYNEQFF.